This paragraph covers one T cell receptor (beta chain) sequence. Its recognized antigen is unknown. The sequencing machine was an Illumina HiSeq 2000. TCR beta cDNA libraries were made by 5'RACE template switching that added a universal primer site and unique molecular identifiers. cDNA synthesis was primed from the TCR beta constant segment and was followed by two successive PCR amplification steps. The study's own analysis went as follows. MIGEC was used to demultiplex reads and group the reads by UMI, and MiTCR was used to assemble and quantify clonotypes. Only TCR cDNA sequences supported by at least two reads were kept to exclude erroneous sequences. The tcR package was used for downstream repertoire analysis, with clonotypes matched between fractions based on CDR3 nucleotide sequence plus V segment. VDJmatch was used to annotate antigen specificity against VDJdb, with one amino acid substitution allowed in CDR3. The reads went through TCRdb reprocessing, and each CDR3 protein sequence gets one entry with no DNA. The authors' filters were not applied to this entry. The table kept for this sample lists 350,000 to 450,000 distinct CDR3 sequences. Together, the top ten hold around 5.2% of the sample.

The germline V gene (reference sequence) specifies SEHNR as CDR1 and FQNEAQ as CDR2. The CDR3 runs 15 residues from the cysteine to the phenylalanine. The DNA is not on file. The data belong to a study of T cells expressing NK-cell markers (dated by TCRdb to about 2020). Concerning the study at large: In sorted CD3+CD56+NKG2C+, CD3+CD56+NKG2C- and CD3+CD56-NKG2C+ T-cell subsets from eight or nine donors, TCR beta-chain repertoires were profiled. Among the eight sequenced donors, seven were HCMV-seropositive and one was HCMV-seronegative. All eight donors whose samples were sequenced were randomly selected healthy volunteers, three of them men and five women. Sequencing of the libraries produced 2 x 150 bp reads on Illumina HiSeq 2000/2500, MiSeq or NextSeq.

HCMV-specific IgG was detected in serum with a commercial ELISA kit to determine HCMV serostatus. Peripheral blood mononuclear cells were isolated from blood by Ficoll density gradient centrifugation. What the study reported, not specific to this receptor: Whether the expanded NKG2C-expressing T cell clones were specific for HCMV antigens remained unclear. In a handful of donors, the dominant CD3+CD56+NKG2C+ clonotypes were among the top 10 CD8+ clonotypes and accounted for about 1.0-7.5% of CD8+ T cells. Those dominant clonotypes were again the most abundant among CD3+CD56-NKG2C+ cells in several donors, at 28.3-60.1%.

The V and J genes are TRBV7-9 and TRBJ2-2. This receptor was taken from a man aged 18-70 years in good health. The specimen was blood T cells: a sorted CD56 or NKG2C T cell subset, CD4+ or CD8+ T cells, or bulk PBMC T cells (not recorded which). The CDR3 reads CASSLDKTNTGELFF.